The clone carrying this TCR beta chain has only a few counts. Russia was home to the donors, healthy Caucasian individuals aged roughly 6 to 90. This sample was taken from a study of blood T cells in healthy people across ages. A sample-barcoded 5' primer and a J-beta primer mix were used in a second PCR of roughly 7 to 11 cycles. From the 5' RACE reads, TCRdb called clonotypes with MiXCR, one entry per CDR3 protein. The sample has more than 900,000 distinct CDR3 sequences, 25% seen once. Trimming shortened V by 3 bases and J by 12 bases, and 12 bases separated the two germline ends. The CDR3 loop spans 12 amino acids. Germline V lookup: CDR1 WSHSY, CDR2 SAAADI. This sample was shared with a second study, whose subject was T cells of mothers and their children. As reported in that work: The study sampled a few healthy Caucasian mothers and their six children.

The specimen sequenced was blood. The gene calls are TRBV10-2 and TRBJ2-1; D gene ambiguous. The receptor's source is a girl aged 2 to 10 in good health. CDR3 loop: CASSDPLFVQFF. DNA for the CDR3: TGCGCCAGCAGTGATCCCCTCTTCGTGCAGTTCTTC.